This T cell receptor (beta chain) was sequenced during a study of T cell repertoires in cytomegalovirus infection. This clonotype was recorded many times. One entry per CDR3 protein, called by TCRdb with MiXCR from the reads. The sample has 200,000 to 300,000 distinct CDR3 sequences, roughly 10% seen once. The length of the CDR3 is 15 residues. With 2 bases removed from V and 3 bases from J, the gap between germline ends came to 13 bases. This receptor was obtained from a human donor in good health (CMV status not recorded). Some clones in this sample may be carry-over from other donors' samples. The chain is built from TRBV12-3 or TRBV12-4 and TRBJ1-1; the D is unclear. Sequenced material: PBMCs. The CDR3 sequence: CASSLLSRTYTEAFF. In DNA form, the CDR3 reads TGTGCCAGCAGTTTACTCTCCAGGACTTACACTGAAGCTTTCTTT.